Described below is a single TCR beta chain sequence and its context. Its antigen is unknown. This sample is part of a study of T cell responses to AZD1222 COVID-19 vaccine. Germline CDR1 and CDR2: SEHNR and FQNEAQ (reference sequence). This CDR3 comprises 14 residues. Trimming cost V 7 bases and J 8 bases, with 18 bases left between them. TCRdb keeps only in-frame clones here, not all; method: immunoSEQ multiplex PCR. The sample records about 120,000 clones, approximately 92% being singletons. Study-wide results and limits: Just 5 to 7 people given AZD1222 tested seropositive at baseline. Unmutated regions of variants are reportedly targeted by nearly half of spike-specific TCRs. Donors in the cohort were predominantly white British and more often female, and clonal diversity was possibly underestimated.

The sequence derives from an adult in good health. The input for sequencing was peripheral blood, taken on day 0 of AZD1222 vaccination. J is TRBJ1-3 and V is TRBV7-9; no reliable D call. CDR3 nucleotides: TGTGCCAGCAACCACCTGGTCGCTCCCTACACCATATATTTT. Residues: CASNHLVAPYTIYF.